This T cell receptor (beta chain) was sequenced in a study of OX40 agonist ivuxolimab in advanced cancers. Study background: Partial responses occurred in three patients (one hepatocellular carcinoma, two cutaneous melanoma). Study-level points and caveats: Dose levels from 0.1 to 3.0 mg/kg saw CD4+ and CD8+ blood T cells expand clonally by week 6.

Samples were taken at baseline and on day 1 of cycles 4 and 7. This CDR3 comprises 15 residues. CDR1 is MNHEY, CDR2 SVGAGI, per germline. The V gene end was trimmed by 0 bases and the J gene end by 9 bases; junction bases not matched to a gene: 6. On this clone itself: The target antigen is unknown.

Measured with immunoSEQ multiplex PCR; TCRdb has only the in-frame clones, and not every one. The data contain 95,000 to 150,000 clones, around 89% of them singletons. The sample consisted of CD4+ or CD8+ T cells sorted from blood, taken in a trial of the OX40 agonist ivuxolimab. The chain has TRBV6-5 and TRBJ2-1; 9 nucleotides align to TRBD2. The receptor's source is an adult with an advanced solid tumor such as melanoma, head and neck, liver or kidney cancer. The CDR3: CASSYSGTSFPEQFF. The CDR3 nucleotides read TGTGCCAGCAGTTACTCCGGGACTAGCTTCCCTGAGCAGTTCTTC.